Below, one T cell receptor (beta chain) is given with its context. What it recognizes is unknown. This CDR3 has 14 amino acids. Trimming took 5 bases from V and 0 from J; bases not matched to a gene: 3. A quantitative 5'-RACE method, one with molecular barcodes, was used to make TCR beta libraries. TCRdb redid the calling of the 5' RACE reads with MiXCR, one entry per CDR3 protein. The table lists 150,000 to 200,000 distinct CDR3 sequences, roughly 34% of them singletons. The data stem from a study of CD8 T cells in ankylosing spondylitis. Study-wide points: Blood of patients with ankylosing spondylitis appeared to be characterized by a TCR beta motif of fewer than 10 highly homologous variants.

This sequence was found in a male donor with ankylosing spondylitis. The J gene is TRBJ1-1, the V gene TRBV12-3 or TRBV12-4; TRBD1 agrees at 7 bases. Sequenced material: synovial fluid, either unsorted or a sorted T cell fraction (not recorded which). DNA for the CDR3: TGTGCCAGCAGTACCGGACAGGTGAACACTGAAGCTTTCTTT. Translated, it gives CASSTGQVNTEAFF.